These 25 T cell receptor beta chains were sequenced from one sample in a study of response to subunit inactivated influenza vaccine (dated by TCRdb to the late 2010s). Receptor amplification or capture employed RT-PCR. The data were produced on an Illumina HiSeq 2500. Using fastp trimming at Q25 and MiXCR clonotype assembly, TCRdb reanalyzed the public sequencing data and kept in-frame beta chains. Identical CDR3 proteins give one entry, which carries the most common genes and DNA. This sample is represented by over 450,000 distinct CDR3 sequences; about an eighth of them were singletons. The ten largest clones capture around 13% of the sample. The label giving this sample's time point can be read as: approximately 45 days after influenza vaccine administration. The source was PBMCs from blood, collected around seven weeks after vaccination. The receptors were sampled from a man over 45 who received an inactivated influenza vaccine. Donor details come from another sample of the same person, matched by shared clones.

On this clonotype itself: A much bigger clone sits one base away, suggesting this may be a read error. This chain connects TRBV11-3 to TRBJ2-5; D may be TRBD1 or TRBD2 (7 bases each). Germline CDR1 SGHNT, CDR2 YENEEA. This CDR3 region has 13 residues. CDR3 DNA: TGTGCCAGCAGCCAGGGGGGGCAAGAGAACCAGTACTTC. Amino acids: CASSQGGQENQYF.

This clonotype was detected a few times. The rearrangement uses TRBV11-1 and TRBJ2-3, with D uncertain. V lost 5 bases and J lost 3, with 6 bases in between. This CDR3 contains 12 residues. CDR1 SGHAT and CDR2 FQDESV come from the germline V gene (reference sequence). The CDR3 spells CASSHATDTQYF. In DNA, the CDR3 is TGTGCCAGCAGCCACGCTACAGATACGCAGTATTTT.

In this sample, this clonotype turned up a few times. The chain joins TRBV4-2 to TRBJ2-3, with D possibly called TRBD1 or TRBD2 (6 bases each). Per the germline V gene, CDR1 is LGHNA and CDR2 is YNFKEQ. This CDR3 is built from 18 residues. With 1 base removed from V and 0 bases from J, the gap between germline ends came to 17 bases. CDR3 nucleotide sequence: TGTGCCAGCAGCCAAGGGGGGCGGGGCCGAGGGAGCACAGATACGCAGTATTTT. Translation: CASSQGGRGRGSTDTQYF.

This clonotype was picked up a small number of times. The chain carries TRBV12-3 or TRBV12-4 and TRBJ2-1; 9 bases are shared with TRBD2. The trim removed 6 bases at V and 1 base at J, leaving 7 bases unmatched. This CDR3 region has 16 residues. In DNA form, the CDR3 reads TGTGCCAGCAGGCTTAGCGGGGGAACGTCCTACAATGAGCAGTTCTTC. It codes for CASRLSGGTSYNEQFF.

The chain carries TRBV12-3 or TRBV12-4 and TRBJ1-2; D perhaps matches TRBD1 (5 bases). The germline V and J ends were trimmed by 2 bases and 8 bases, with 12 bases remaining between them. This CDR3 has 13 amino acids. As DNA, the CDR3 is TGTGCCAGCAGTTTATTCCGGGGGGGGGGCTACACCTTC. Its translation: CASSLFRGGGYTF.

This clonotype showed up many times. The rearrangement joins TRBV20-1 to TRBJ1-2, with 7 nucleotides matching TRBD1. The CDR3 totals 14 residues. Trimming at V came to 5 bases and at J to 7 bases, leaving 13 bases not matched to a gene. Germline CDR1 is DFQATT and CDR2 is SNEGSKA (reference sequence). This chain's CDR3 is CSARKAGGSFGYTF. CDR3 coding DNA: TGCAGTGCTCGTAAAGCAGGGGGATCTTTTGGCTACACCTTC.

The table lists this clonotype with many counts. The chain links TRBV5-5 to TRBJ2-1, with 8 bases fitting TRBD2. CDR1 SGHKS and CDR2 YYEKEE come from the germline V gene (reference sequence). This CDR3 spans 13 amino acids. Unmatched junction bases numbered 5, after V lost 3 bases and J lost 9 bases. Written as DNA, the CDR3 is TGTGCCAGCAGCTGGGGCGGGGGGCCTGAGCAGTTCTTC. It codes for CASSWGGGPEQFF.

This clonotype was counted a few times. The genes are TRBV6-5 and TRBJ2-2; D is perhaps TRBD2 (6 bases). V gave up 4 bases and J gave up 2 bases, with 11 bases separating them. This CDR3 spans 15 amino acids. Germline lookup yields CDR1 MNHEY and CDR2 SVGAGI. The CDR3 region is CASSSWGENTGELFF. The CDR3 coding sequence is TGTGCCAGCAGTTCATGGGGGGAAAACACCGGGGAGCTGTTTTTT.

This clonotype has just a few counts. The CDR3 is CSVAGLRGTEAFF. DNA for the CDR3: TGCAGCGTTGCGGGACTCAGGGGCACTGAAGCTTTCTTT. V and J are TRBV29-1 and TRBJ1-1, with D possibly TRBD1 on 6 matching bases. Germline lookup yields CDR1 SQVTM and CDR2 ANQGSEA. V lost 4 bases and J 4 bases, leaving 13 bases between the germline ends. The CDR3 is made up of 13 amino acids.

This clonotype showed up just a few times. The chain carries TRBV27 and TRBJ1-2, with a possible D match to TRBD1 (5 bases). There are 15 residues in the CDR3. CDR1 and CDR2 from the germline V gene are MNHEY and SMNVEV (reference sequence). V gave up 4 bases and J gave up 8 bases, with 20 bases separating them. The CDR3 DNA reads TGTGCCAGCAGTTATGTCCCGGGGTTCGGGGGAGGCTACACCTTC. Its protein is CASSYVPGFGGGYTF.

The CDR3 region is CTIRSVSTDTQYF. CDR3 bases: TGCACCATAAGGTCGGTTAGCACAGATACGCAGTATTTT. J is TRBJ2-3 and V is TRBV20-1; D gene ambiguous. The germline gives CDR1 DFQATT, CDR2 SNEGSKA (reference sequence). The CDR3 spans 13 residues.

This sequence joins TRBV10-3 and TRBJ2-3; D gene unclear. Per the germline V gene, CDR1 is ENHRY and CDR2 is SYGVKD. The V gene lost 0 bases and the J gene lost 2 bases, with 6 bases spanning the gap. The CDR3 loop spans 14 amino acids. The CDR3 loop is CAISESQTTDTQYF. DNA for the CDR3: TGTGCCATCAGTGAGTCCCAGACCACAGATACGCAGTATTTT.

The rearrangement links TRBV6-2 or TRBV6-3 to TRBJ1-1, with D maybe TRBD1 (5 bases). The germline CDR1 and CDR2 sequences are MNHEY and SVGEGT. Between the trimmed V and J ends, which lost 2 bases and 6 bases, there was a span of 10 bases. The CDR3 contains 13 residues. CDR3 sequence reads: CASSYRLQAEAFF. The CDR3 DNA reads TGTGCCAGCAGTTACCGTTTACAGGCTGAAGCTTTCTTT.

This clonotype was counted only a few times. This chain uses TRBV15 with TRBJ1-2; TRBD1 matches at 7 bases. After removal of 5 bases from V and 4 bases from J, the junction contained 10 bases not matched to a gene. The CDR3 consists of 15 residues. Germline assignment: CDR1 LNHNV and CDR2 YYDKDF (reference sequence). CDR3 DNA: TGTGCCACCAGCGAGTACCCCGGGACAGCCTATGGCTACACCTTC. This translates into CATSEYPGTAYGYTF. Together with reference TRBV15 and TRBJ1-2, the CDR3 gives the full variable domain: DAMVIQNPRYQVTQFGKPVTLSCSQTLNHNVMYWYQQKSSQAPKLLFHYYDKDFNNEADTPDNFQSRRPNTSFCFLDIRSPGLGDTAMYLCATSEYPGTAYGYTFGSGTRLTVV.

This clonotype was picked up many times. The rearrangement joins TRBV27 to TRBJ2-1; no reliable D call. V was pared by 6 bases and J by 1 base, with 7 bases between. There are 13 residues in the CDR3. Germline V lookup: CDR1 MNHEY, CDR2 SMNVEV (reference sequence). The CDR3 DNA sequence: TGTGCCAGCAGCGGCAAGTCCTACAATGAGCAGTTCTTC. Translated, it gives CASSGKSYNEQFF.

This clonotype has a handful of counts. This rearrangement joins TRBV7-2 to TRBJ2-7, with D tentatively TRBD1 (7 bases). The CDR3 extends over 14 amino acids. Germline CDR1 is SGHTA and CDR2 is FQGNSA. V gave up 1 base and J gave up 3 bases, with 10 bases separating them. CDR3 loop: CASSLGGTDYEQYF. The CDR3 DNA follows: TGTGCCAGCAGCTTAGGCGGGACAGACTACGAGCAGTACTTC.

This clonotype has more than one count but fewer than ten. J is TRBJ2-7 and V is TRBV7-2, with D tentatively TRBD1 (6 bases). Deletions cut 6 bases from V and 5 bases from J, with 11 bases between. CDR3 size: 12 residues. Germline V gene sequence: CDR1 SGHTA, CDR2 FQGNSA. CDR3 sequence: CASSKTGNEQYF. DNA for the CDR3: TGTGCCAGCAGTAAAACAGGGAACGAGCAGTACTTC.

CDR3 sequence (DNA): TGTGCCAGCAGTGAAGGAAGGGTCTCTGTCACAGATACGCAGTATTTT. This sequence encodes CASSEGRVSVTDTQYF. This chain joins TRBV2 and TRBJ2-3; no clear D. Germline CDR1 is SNHLY and CDR2 is FYNNEI. V lost 1 base and J 2 bases, leaving 13 bases between the germline ends. This CDR3 has 16 amino acids.

This clonotype was seen just once. V usage is TRBV20-1 and J usage is TRBJ1-5; possible D gene TRBD1, 5 bases. CDR1 and CDR2 from the germline V gene are DFQATT and SNEGSKA (reference sequence). This CDR3 is built from 13 residues. V was pared by 1 base and J by 7 bases, with 11 bases between. The chain's CDR3 is CSARVPGTQPQHF. CDR3 nucleotides: TGCAGTGCTAGAGTACCGGGGACGCAGCCCCAGCATTTT.

Only a few counts were recorded for this clonotype. The V gene is TRBV6-2 or TRBV6-3, the J gene TRBJ1-5; D gene uncertain. The germline V gene encodes CDR1 MNHEY and CDR2 SVGEGT. V was pared by 4 bases and J by 2 bases, with 12 bases between. CDR3 length: 15 residues. The CDR3 loop is CASSSRLRGNQPQHF. The CDR3 DNA sequence: TGTGCCAGCAGTTCCCGGTTGAGGGGCAATCAGCCCCAGCATTTT.

In this sample, this clonotype turned up a few times. The gene calls are TRBV6-1 and TRBJ1-1; D may be TRBD1 (6 bases). The V end lost 5 bases, the J end lost 4 bases, and 11 bases lay between the germline ends. CDR3 length: 13 amino acids. Looked up from germline, CDR1 is MNHNS and CDR2 is SASEGT. The CDR3 sequence is CASSQQGITEAFF. The CDR3 DNA follows: TGTGCCAGCAGTCAACAGGGAATCACTGAAGCTTTCTTT.

This clonotype turned up a few times. The genes are TRBV5-1 and TRBJ2-1; 7 bases line up with TRBD1. The CDR3 has 14 residues. The ends lost 4 bases at V and 7 bases at J; junction bases unmatched: 8. Germline V lookup: CDR1 SGHRS, CDR2 YFSETQ. The CDR3 coding sequence is TGCGCCAGCAGCGTAGCTGGGACAGCAAATGAGCAGTTCTTC. Translating it yields CASSVAGTANEQFF. The whole variable domain, filled in from reference TRBV5-1 and TRBJ2-1, reads KAGVTQTPRYLIKTRGQQVTLSCSPISGHRSVSWYQQTPGQGLQFLFEYFSETQRNKGNFPGRFSGRQFSNSRSEMNVSTLELGDSALYLCASSVAGTANEQFFGPGTRLTVL.

This clonotype came up many times. The chain recombines TRBV10-3 with TRBJ2-1, with a possible D match to TRBD2 (7 bases). The CDR3 runs 12 residues. The germline V and J ends were trimmed by 10 bases and 6 bases, with 13 bases remaining between them. CDR1 ENHRY and CDR2 SYGVKD come from the germline V gene. CDR3 protein: CATRGGSNEQFF. The CDR3 nucleotides are TGTGCCACTAGGGGGGGGTCCAATGAGCAGTTCTTC.

This clonotype occurred many times. V is TRBV12-3 or TRBV12-4 and J is TRBJ2-3; 12 bases fit TRBD2. The CDR3 extends over 16 amino acids. Trimming cost V 4 bases and J 1 base; bases outside gene matches: 3. For the CDR3, the DNA is TGTGCCAGCAGTTCTCGGACTAGCGGGGGCACAGATACGCAGTATTTT. Its translation: CASSSRTSGGTDTQYF.

For this clonotype: One junction end does not reproduce the germline sequence, and a read error may be involved. The chain links TRBV20-1 to TRBJ2-7; 14 nucleotides agree with TRBD2. Germline loops: CDR1 DFQATT, CDR2 SNEGSKA (reference sequence). The CDR3 has 17 residues. The CDR3 loop is CCASKPTSGGGPYEQYF. The CDR3 DNA sequence: TGCTGTGCTAGTAAGCCGACTAGCGGGGGGGGGCCCTACGAGCAGTACTTC.